One T cell receptor beta chain is described in this entry. Its antigen is still unknown. The sample holds no much larger clone one base away, and base qualities are not on file. The library was built by means of the immunoSEQ multiplex PCR assay. For the multiplex PCR, a mixture combining 60 forward primers for TCR Vbeta segments and 13 reverse primers for TCR Jbeta segments was used. A multiplex PCR assay on genomic DNA amplified the CDR3 region of rearranged TCR beta genes. The Illumina HiSeq System was used to sequence the amplified TCR beta libraries as 87-base-pair reads. Turning to the authors' computational methods: A later analysis tallied roughly 76 million unique TCR beta chains across the approximately 670 repertoires, and 10 million to 11 million of those chains were shared by two or more donors. Raw reads were error-corrected and collapsed into unique sequences by a nearest-neighbor algorithm in which closely related sequences were merged to remove PCR and sequencing errors. Alignment of CDR3 sequences to IMGT reference sequences was used to assign V, D and J gene segments. For a sequence to be retained, a match of at least six nucleotides to both a V gene segment and a J gene segment was required. A rearrangement counted as productive if the CDR3 had no stop codons and remained in frame with V and J, and every other rearrangement counted as non-productive. CDR3 was defined according to IMGT convention as the region running from the second conserved V-encoded cysteine to the conserved J-encoded phenylalanine. In an earlier analysis of approximately 500 of the donors, sequences lacking an unambiguous match to a single V gene segment were excluded. An earlier analysis of approximately 590 of the donors called V segments functional above 56.7% productive rearrangements and segregating when the between-donor standard deviation exceeded 5%. A statistical classification framework was built for diagnosing cytomegalovirus status from the catalog of TCR beta chain sequences. V and J gene assignment, in a later analysis, came from comparing TCR nucleotide sequences with IMGT/GENE-DB human TR gene sequences. The TCRdist pipeline was used in a later analysis to assign CDR3 sequences and most-parsimonious VDJ recombination scenarios. A later analysis defined each TCR beta chain by its CDR3 amino acid sequence plus V-gene family, and excluded reads lacking a unique V-gene family. A later analysis removed over 500 highly shared, low-generation-probability nucleotide sequences to deal with suspected cross-contamination and a sequencing artifact. In a later analysis, a clonal expansion index for each public chain was calculated from normalized within-repertoire ranks of inferred template counts. In a later analysis, generation probabilities were computed using a VDJ recombination model fitted to out-of-frame rearrangements, and the results were checked against IGoR. In a later analysis, hypergeometric tests were used to score TCR-TCR, TCR-HLA and TCR-CMV co-occurrence, with a repertoire-size bias correction applied to TCR pairs. A later analysis estimated false discovery rates by permuting HLA or CMV assignments 20 times. In a later analysis, co-occurring TCRs were grouped with DBSCAN, and TCRdist sequence similarity was added when clustering was performed within HLA-allele-positive subsets. Repertoires with fewer than 30,000 or more than 120,000 public chains, plus five repertoires with anomalous nucleotide sharing, were excluded from co-occurrence clustering. In its TCRdb copy, this immuneACCESS table keeps in-frame sequences only and misses some clones. Where compared with another copy, unresolved V genes explain less than half of these, and the others have no known cause. That table is the source of V, J and clone size, and D and trimming were worked out from the DNA. A total of some 160,000 clones appear in this sample, around four fifths of them only once. Clones ranked in the top ten supply roughly 2.7% of the sample.

The data originate from a study of cytomegalovirus exposure and HLA in healthy donors (dated by TCRdb to 2016 to 2017). A note on the overall study: An earlier analysis of approximately 640 of the donors reported roughly 300 Gb of sequence data and 117 million unique TCR beta sequences from 190 million or so T cells. About 300 gigabases of sequencing data and approximately 91 million unique TCR sequences made up an early release that covered under 750 HLA-typed donors. Of the 398 genotyped donors, approximately 80% fell in the genetic ancestry cluster associated with self-reported Caucasian donors. The study aimed to test whether cataloging public T cell receptors could reveal signatures of past pathogen exposure. Using immunosequencing, the study profiled T cell repertoires from around 680 subjects and related those repertoires to cytomegalovirus serostatus. Besides the first cohort of about 730 subjects, a separate validation cohort made up of 120 different subjects was used. The study combined high-throughput TCR immunosequencing, statistical association of individual TCRs with disease status, and machine learning to predict cytomegalovirus infection status. A later analysis re-analyzed previously published TCR beta repertoires from roughly 600 donors and added high-resolution HLA genotyping to study TCR occurrence patterns. Rather than drawing on any new phenotypic data, the later analysis identified candidate immune exposures from TCR beta sequences and the way those sequences occurred across donors. An earlier analysis of 587 of the donors used high-throughput TCR beta sequencing to judge whether each TCR beta V gene segment behaved as functional or pseudogenic. Donor age, sex, ethnicity and CMV serostatus were compiled together with the repertoire data. In a later genetic analysis, genome-wide SNP genotypes for about 65% of the 666 donors were used, and that subset was treated as a discovery cohort. All discovery cohort repertoires had been generated using a single sequencing platform. HLA typing included class I and class II loci at four-digit resolution. Typing coverage varied by locus: roughly 629-640 donors for A, B, C, DRB1 and DQB1; more than 500 for DQA1; 600 to 610 for DPA1; roughly 450 for DPB1. Four to six DR-DQ haplotypes were handled as single units for association and clustering, since linkage in the cohort was strong. On average, around 240,000 unique TCR beta nucleotide sequences were sequenced per donor among about 400 genotyped donors of the cohort, with roughly 18% of those sequences being non-productive. Summary of the overall study and its limitations: When HLA alleles, especially DR and DQ, strongly co-occurred, TCR associations were difficult to assign to individual alleles. Most TCR sequences were seen in very few donors, while some public TCRs were found in many individuals. Most CMV-associated TCR beta chains appeared to be HLA-restricted in a later analysis, and the HLA associations seemed to be driven largely by CMV exposure. HLA typing was unavailable for some donors at each locus, so association tests used only the typed subset. A later analysis found that HLA-associated TCR beta chains were more clonally expanded and had lower generation probabilities than equally common non-associated chains. According to a later genetic analysis, donors in an Asian-associated ancestry cluster had fewer N-insertions in productive TCRs than the approximately 670-donor mean. A group of highly shared sequence variants was considered likely to be a technical artifact of the sequencing pipeline. Correlated functional status among segregating V segments might be attributable to linkage disequilibrium, but an unknown experimental factor could not be ruled out. In a later genetic analysis, a missense DCLRE1C variant was associated with V-gene and J-gene trimming of TCR beta chains, and the association was replicated in an independent cohort. In a later analysis, the rate of TCR association differed among HLA loci, with DRB1 alleles having the most associated TCRs and HLA-C alleles having the fewest. The authors suggested that the approach could potentially be extended to other disease states and immunological phenotypes. Because counts were too low, about 15 rarely observed V segments, including chromosome 9 orphons, were left out of the earlier analysis of 587 of the donors. Some IMGT-functional V segments, including TRBV6-2 and TRBV6-3, could not be told apart with the 87-base-pair reads, so those segments were excluded. In an earlier analysis of more than 450 of the donors, most TCR beta V segments were observed in productive rearrangements about 87% or about 30% of the time, broadly matching IMGT annotations. In the study, some 160 TCR beta chains were listed as associated with cytomegalovirus. Three of the identified cytomegalovirus-associated TCR beta chains were confirmed in vitro to be specific for cytomegalovirus antigens. The cohort was sequenced for TCR beta chains only, and without alpha or paired-chain data the features that could be detected were limited. A later analysis reported that several top co-occurrence clusters appeared linked to parvovirus B19, influenza, CMV and Epstein-Barr virus. The classifier was reported to diagnose cytomegalovirus status with high specificity and sensitivity in both the original and validation cohorts. The only immune exposure information available for the cohort was CMV serostatus. Specific HLA alleles were associated with 18,000 or so TCR beta sequences at a false discovery rate of 0.05 in a later analysis. Sequencing depth was assumed to be roughly uniform across donors in the presence/absence analyses, though that assumption may not hold. A further reported finding was that TCR beta sequences accurately predicted the HLA-A and HLA-B alleles for most subjects in the first cohort.

The cohort comprised fewer than 700 healthy bone marrow donors. At the time of sampling, every cohort member was nominally healthy, though immune exposures that went unrecorded were likely present. The donor tested CMV seronegative and was one of the 352 seronegative cohort members. Every donor gave a peripheral blood sample, and the peripheral blood mononuclear cells from that sample were used for TCR beta sequencing. Genomic DNA extraction from the blood cell samples was performed with the Qiagen DNeasy Blood Extraction Kit. The germline V gene specifies SNHLY as CDR1 and FYNNEI as CDR2. V loses 3 bases at its end and J loses 6 bases; junction bases beyond the gene matches: 13. The CDR3, cysteine through phenylalanine, is 16 amino acids long. The retained sequence is limited to the CDR3, 48 bases, with the frame set at the first base.

This chain is built from TRBV2 and TRBJ2-7; 8 bases in the middle match TRBD1. The sequenced material came from PBMCs. This receptor was identified in a boy aged 2 to 9 in good health and CMV-seronegative. The CDR3 region reads CASSDLRAGGSGEQYF. The bases read TGTGCCAGCAGTGACCTGCGAGCAGGGGGCTCAGGCGAGCAGTACTTC.